The following is a T cell receptor beta chain sequence with its context. Antigen unknown. The junction departs from the called germline gene at one end, perhaps through a read error. The record originates from a study of metastatic and nonmetastatic thyroid tumors. Study in general: The comparison covered peripheral blood and tumor or nodule tissue in malignant and benign thyroid patients.

Each patient went into thyroid surgery without having received any treatment. As originally analysed: Between-group CDR3 differences, defined by clinicopathological status, yielded a distant-metastasis classifier for papillary thyroid cancer. TCRdb reprocessed the PCR reads using MiXCR. The V and J calls reflect TCRdb's pipeline rather than the authors' work. This table has around 50,000 clones, more than 20% appearing once. Study-wide results and limits: In both blood and tumor samples, TCR beta diversity was reported significantly higher for malignant than benign nodules.

This receptor was taken from a male donor with papillary thyroid cancer or a benign thyroid nodule (not recorded which). Some clones in this sample may be carry-over from other donors' samples. The sample comprised blood.

CDR3 DNA: TGCGCCGGCAGCTTGTTAGGACAGAGCTCCTACAATGAGCAGTTCTTC. It codes for CAGSLLGQSSYNEQFF. The V and J genes are TRBV5-1 and TRBJ2-1; TRBD1 is a possible D gene (6 bases). Germline assignment: CDR1 SGHRS and CDR2 YFSETQ. The CDR3 extends over 16 amino acids.